This T cell receptor (beta chain) appears in the sequencing data of a study of T cells after yellow fever vaccination. About the research overall: SMART-Seq v4 Ultra Low Input prepared libraries from low-cell fractions.

This clonotype was detected only a few times. The antigen is undetermined. TCRdb reprocessed the 5' RACE reads with MiXCR, giving one entry per CDR3 protein. The sample yields about 120,000 distinct CDR3 sequences, almost 9% seen once. Findings and caveats of the study: Among all clonotypes, a small share was observed in both CD4 and CD8 compartments. The booster saw the reappearance of most primary-vaccination clones (approximately 97% CD4, roughly 87% CD8). Within FACS-sorted repertoires, abundant clonotypes contaminating from the bulk population could be present.

The CDR3 has 14 amino acids. Germline V CDR1 and CDR2: SGDLS, YYNGEE. V was shortened by 0 bases and J by 3 bases, with 9 bases between the two germline ends. The V gene is TRBV9, the J gene TRBJ2-5; D not resolved. The specimen was CD8+ T cells sorted from PBMCs, collected on the day of the yellow fever booster vaccination. This TCR was sampled from a man younger than 35 who received the YFV17D yellow fever vaccine. The CDR3 loop reads CASSVGGPEETQYF. As DNA, the CDR3 is TGTGCCAGCAGCGTAGGAGGTCCAGAAGAGACCCAGTACTTC.